This T cell receptor beta chain was identified in a study of blood T cell repertoires in COVID-19 (dated by TCRdb to 2020 to 2021). Concerning the study at large: Samples covering the acute and convalescent phases of COVID-19 were provided by collaborators in the United States, Italy and Spain. The prospective study material was composed of cDNA or gDNA derived from T cells, B-cell-depleted T cells, or PBMCs. The dataset comprised deeply sampled blood TCRbeta repertoires from subjects exposed to, actively infected with, or recovered from COVID-19. The repertoires were released in a freely available public database meant as a resource for research on the immune response to SARS-CoV-2. Samples were obtained from the ongoing ImmuneRACE study (first 160 participants) and from 1,200 or so subjects provided by 6 global collaborators. A de-identified subject ID, COVID-19 status, age in years and sex were almost always included in the sample metadata. HLA class I and class II types, where available, came from metadata supplied by the sample provider rather than from assay-based typing. The paper's findings and limits, for the study overall: How much clinical and demographic metadata was included differed by source and by participant, and the metadata was provided uncurated.

Concerning this clone itself: No cognate antigen has been identified for it. Per-nucleotide qualities are absent, and no much larger clonotype sits a single base away.

Whole blood was collected in K2EDTA tubes by collaborating institutions according to the institutions' own protocols. Collaborator samples were shipped for TCRbeta analysis as frozen whole blood, isolated PBMCs, or DNA extracted from either sample type. For CDR1 and CDR2, the germline V gene lists SGHAT and FQNNGV. A distance of 18 bases separates the germline ends of V and J, which lose 5 bases and 2 bases respectively. Reading from cysteine to phenylalanine, the CDR3 counts 16 amino acids. The kept DNA is CDR3 alone, 48 bases in frame from the first base. TCRbeta CDR3 regions were amplified from genomic DNA using the immunoSEQ Assay, a bias-controlled multiplex PCR. The study's processing was this. Within the assay, amplification of reference gene primers was used to estimate how many nucleated cells each sample contained. To quantify the absolute abundance of each unique TCRbeta CDR3 rearrangement, sequence reads were collapsed and filtered. For each sample, productive Simpson clonality was calculated as the square root of Simpson's diversity index across productive rearrangements. What TCRdb holds here is the immuneACCESS table cut down to in-frame rearrangements. Part of the clones is not present; checked against another copy, under half of the missing clones reflect an unresolved V gene, and the others are unexplained. The D gene and trimming were derived from the DNA, and the V and J assignments and clone size from that table. This sample lists around 200,000 clones; approximately 86% were detected once. The ten largest clonotypes hold roughly 3.3% of the sample.

Sequenced material: peripheral blood. The sequence was obtained from a man in his 70s with acute or convalescent COVID-19. The sequence joins TRBV11-2 to TRBJ2-5, with a tentative D gene TRBD1 over 6 matching bases. The DNA is TGTGCCAGCAGCCTTACCCGGACAGCGAGGCAAGAGACCCAGTACTTC. Its translation is CASSLTRTARQETQYF.